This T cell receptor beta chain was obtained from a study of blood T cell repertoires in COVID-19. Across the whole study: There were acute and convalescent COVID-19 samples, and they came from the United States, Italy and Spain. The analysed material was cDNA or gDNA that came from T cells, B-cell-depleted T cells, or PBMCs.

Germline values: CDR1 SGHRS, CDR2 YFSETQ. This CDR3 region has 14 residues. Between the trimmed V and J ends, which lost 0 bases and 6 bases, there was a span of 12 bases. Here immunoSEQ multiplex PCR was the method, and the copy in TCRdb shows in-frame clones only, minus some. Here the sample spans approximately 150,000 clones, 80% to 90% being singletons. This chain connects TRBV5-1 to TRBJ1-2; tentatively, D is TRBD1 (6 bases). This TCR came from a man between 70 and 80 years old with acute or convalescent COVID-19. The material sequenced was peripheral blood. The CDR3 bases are TGCGCCAGCAGCTTGGACAGGGTAGTGGATGGCTACACCTTC. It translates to CASSLDRVVDGYTF. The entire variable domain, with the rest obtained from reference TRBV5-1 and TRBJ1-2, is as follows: KAGVTQTPRYLIKTRGQQVTLSCSPISGHRSVSWYQQTPGQGLQFLFEYFSETQRNKGNFPGRFSGRQFSNSRSEMNVSTLELGDSALYLCASSLDRVVDGYTFGSGTRLTVV.